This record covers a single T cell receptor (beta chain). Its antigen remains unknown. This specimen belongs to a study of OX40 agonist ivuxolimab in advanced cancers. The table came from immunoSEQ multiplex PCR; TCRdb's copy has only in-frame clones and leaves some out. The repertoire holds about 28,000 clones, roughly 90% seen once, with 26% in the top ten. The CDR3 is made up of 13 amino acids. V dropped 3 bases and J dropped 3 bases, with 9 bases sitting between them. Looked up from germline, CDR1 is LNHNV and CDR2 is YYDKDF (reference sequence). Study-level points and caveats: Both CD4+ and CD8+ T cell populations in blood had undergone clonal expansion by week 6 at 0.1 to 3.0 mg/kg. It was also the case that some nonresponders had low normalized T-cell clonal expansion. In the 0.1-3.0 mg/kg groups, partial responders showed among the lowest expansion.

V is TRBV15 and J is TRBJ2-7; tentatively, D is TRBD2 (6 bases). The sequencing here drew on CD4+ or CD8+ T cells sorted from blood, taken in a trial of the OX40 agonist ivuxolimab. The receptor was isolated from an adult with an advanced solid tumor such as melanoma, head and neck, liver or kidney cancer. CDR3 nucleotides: TGTGCCACCAGCAGCCGGGACTTCTACGAGCAGTACTTC. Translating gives CATSSRDFYEQYF.